A single sample gave rise to the 7 T cell receptor beta chains below, sequenced in a study of regulatory T cells in long-lasting Graves disease. Time point meaning: persistent/refractory GD, antithyroid drugs over 5 years with positive TRAb. RNA isolated from PBMCs was used to make the TCR library. HTBI primers from iRepertoire and Arm-PCR of CDR3 regions yielded the TCR beta libraries. In TCRdb, the multiplex PCR reads were re-called with MiXCR into one record per CDR3 protein. The profile shows some 420,000 distinct CDR3 sequences, approximately 22% of them singletons. The specimen comprised peripheral blood mononuclear cells (PBMCs), sampled when the disease was refractory, from a patient treated with antithyroid drugs. Every receptor here comes from a female donor with Graves disease.

This clonotype was recorded at least ten times. The chain links TRBV10-3 to TRBJ2-7, with 8 bases fitting TRBD1. V dropped 6 bases and J dropped 0; count of bases not matched to a gene: 7. The CDR3 contains 15 residues. The germline gives CDR1 ENHRY, CDR2 SYGVKD. CDR3 protein: CAIRGTGDYSYEQYF. For the CDR3, the DNA is TGTGCCATCAGGGGGACAGGCGATTACTCCTACGAGCAGTACTTC.

This clonotype showed up many times. The V call is TRBV20-1, the J call TRBJ2-7, with 7 bases aligning to TRBD1. CDR3 length equals 15 residues. CDR1 and CDR2 from the germline V gene are DFQATT and SNEGSKA (reference sequence). Unmatched junction bases numbered 11, after V lost 3 bases and J lost 3 bases. Here the CDR3 DNA reads TGCAGTGCTAGTGAGGGGGCGCAGACGATCTACGAGCAGTACTTC. It encodes CSASEGAQTIYEQYF.

The table lists this clonotype with many counts. The CDR3 nucleotides are TGTGCCAGTAGTATTTCGGCTCGGGGGACTAACTATGGCTACACCTTC. This sequence encodes CASSISARGTNYGYTF. J is TRBJ1-2 and V is TRBV19; D is perhaps TRBD1 (5 bases). With 3 bases removed from V and 0 bases from J, the gap between germline ends came to 14 bases. The germline CDR1 and CDR2 sequences are LNHDA and SQIVND (reference sequence). CDR3 length equals 16 residues.

On this clonotype itself: The conserved phenylalanine or tryptophan is not found at the CDR3 terminus, so this likely reflects a read error. V is TRBV27 and J is TRBJ2-2; no reliable D call. Trimming cost V 6 bases and J 2 bases, with 4 bases left between them. The length of the CDR3 is 12 residues. In germline, CDR1 is MNHEY, CDR2 SMNVEV (reference sequence). This CDR3 reads CASRLNTGELFC. The DNA of the CDR3 is TGTGCCAGCAGACTCAACACCGGGGAGCTGTTTTGT.

V gene TRBV19 combines with J gene TRBJ1-5, with D perhaps matching TRBD1 (5 bases). V was cut by 7 bases and J by 3 bases, with 10 bases left in between. The germline V gene has CDR1 LNHDA and CDR2 SQIVND (reference sequence). The CDR3 has 13 amino acids. The CDR3: CASTDSHNQPQHF. As DNA, the CDR3 is TGTGCCAGTACTGACAGCCACAATCAGCCCCAGCATTTT.

The V and J genes are TRBV12-3 or TRBV12-4 and TRBJ2-7; D gene uncertain. The CDR3 has 12 residues. Deletions cut 3 bases from V and 6 bases from J, with 9 bases between. CDR3 amino acids: CASSFFSSEQYF. The DNA of the CDR3 is TGTGCCAGCAGTTTTTTTTCTAGCGAGCAGTACTTC.

This clonotype was observed at least ten times. This chain connects TRBV28 to TRBJ1-2; TRBD1 aligns across 12 bases. Trimming removed 3 bases from V and 8 bases from J; junction bases left unmatched: 7. CDR1 and CDR2 from the germline V gene are MDHEN and SYDVKM. This CDR3 is 15 amino acids long. The CDR3 protein is CASSFPGQGARGYTF. Written as DNA, the CDR3 is TGTGCCAGCAGTTTCCCGGGACAGGGGGCCCGAGGCTACACCTTC.